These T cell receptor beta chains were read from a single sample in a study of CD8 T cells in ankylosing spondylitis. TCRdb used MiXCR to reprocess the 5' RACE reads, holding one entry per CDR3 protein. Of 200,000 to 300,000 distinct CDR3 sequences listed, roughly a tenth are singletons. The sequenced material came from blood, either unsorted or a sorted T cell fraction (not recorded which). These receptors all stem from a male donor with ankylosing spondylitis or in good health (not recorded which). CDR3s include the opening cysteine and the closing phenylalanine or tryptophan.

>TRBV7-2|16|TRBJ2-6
CASSLVQVSGANVLTF
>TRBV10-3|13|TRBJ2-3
CAISDSSTDTQYF
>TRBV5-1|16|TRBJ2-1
CASSSGLQGYTHEQFF
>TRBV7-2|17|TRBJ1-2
CASSLNWQDQTSYGYTF
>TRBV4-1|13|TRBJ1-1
CASSSGRGTEAFF
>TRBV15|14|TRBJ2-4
CATSREGTKNIQYF
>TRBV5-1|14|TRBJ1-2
CASSYEGQSYGYTF
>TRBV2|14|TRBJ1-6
CASTPGQDRSPLHF
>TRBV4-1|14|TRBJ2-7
CASSQYDRTYEQYF
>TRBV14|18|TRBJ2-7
CASSQDRVQGLSSYEQYF
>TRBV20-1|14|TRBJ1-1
CSARLGGVDTEAFF
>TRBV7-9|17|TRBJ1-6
CASSWGAGTGWNSPLHF
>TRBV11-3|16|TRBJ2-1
CASSLDPGTRLNEQFF
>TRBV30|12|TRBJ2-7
CAWMGRGDEQYF
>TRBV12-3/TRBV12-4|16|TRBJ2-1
CASSPRGLAAYNEQFF
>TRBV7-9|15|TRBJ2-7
CASSLRDSYSYEQYF